This T cell receptor (beta chain) was retrieved from a study of patients and donors after allogeneic stem cell transplantation. TCRdb reprocessed the RT-PCR reads with MiXCR, giving one entry per CDR3 protein. Here the sample spans some 960,000 distinct CDR3 sequences, approximately 18% being singletons. The V gene lost 2 bases and the J gene lost 4 bases, with 20 bases spanning the gap. The CDR3 has 16 amino acids. Germline assignment: CDR1 DFQATT and CDR2 SNEGSKA (reference sequence). This chain connects TRBV20-1 to TRBJ2-5; TRBD2 might be the D (6 bases). The sequence was collected from a human donor who was either an allogeneic HSCT recipient or a stem cell or donor lymphocyte infusion donor (not recorded which). It is not recorded whose cells these are; they may come from a transplant donor. The sample was blood, either unsorted or a sorted T cell fraction (not recorded which). CDR3: CSARWDWVHLGETQYF. CDR3 DNA sequence: TGCAGTGCTAGATGGGACTGGGTTCACTTGGGAGAGACCCAGTACTTC.